Here is one T cell receptor beta chain with its context. The specificity of this receptor is unknown. Per-base quality was not reported, and no clone a single base away is much larger than it. The data derive from a study (dated by TCRdb to between 2014 and 2017). Concerning the study at large: The study examined whether tumor-infiltrating Tregs in breast cancer are drawn from blood Tregs or arise in situ by conversion from other CD4+ T cell subsets. Beyond this particular receptor, the publication reports: The greatest overlap of tumor-infiltrating Treg TCR alpha and beta sequences was with tumor naive CD4+ T cells, followed next by blood naive CD4+ T cells. The TCR gene usage of tumor memory CD4+ T cells clustered together with blood and lymph node memory CD4+ cells and with lymph node naive CD4+ cells. Rather than covering whole repertoires, validation in the larger cohort was restricted to a single TCR beta V-J rearrangement.

Full-length TCR variable regions were amplified by 5' RACE PCR with constant-region reverse primers, and semi-nested PCR with Nested Universal Primer A was subsequently performed. Using the ReliaPrep RNA Cell Miniprep System, total RNA was extracted, and the SMARTer RACE 5'/3' Kit was then used to reverse transcribe the RNA into 5'RACE-ready cDNA. Multiplex adaptors were used to barcode the full-length TCR alpha and beta libraries, which were then sequenced on an Illumina MiSeq. Per the source publication's procedure: For each of nine subset-tissue groups, sequencing data from the five patients were combined, and the groups were compared by unsupervised clustering of TCR gene usage. The Morisita-Horn index was used to calculate repertoire similarity, with shared sequences weighted by how much each contributed to each repertoire. TCRdb passed the public sequencing reads through fastp at Q25 and MiXCR, retaining productive beta sequences. When rows share a CDR3 protein, they turn into one entry using the most common DNA and genes. These V and J calls are TCRdb output, not the study's own analysis. The sample contains 35,000 to 45,000 distinct CDR3 sequences, around a fifth of them found a single time. Over 3.5% of the sample is taken by the ten largest.

After removal of 5 bases from V and 3 bases from J, the junction retains 7 bases not matched to a gene. From cysteine to phenylalanine, the CDR3 is 16 amino acids long. The only DNA kept is the CDR3, 48 bases in frame from the first base. The germline V gene encodes CDR1 SNHLY and CDR2 FYNNEI. Tregs were isolated as CD4+CD25+CD127-/low cells. Tregs, naive and memory CD4+ T cells from tumor, blood and ipsilateral draining lymph nodes of five breast cancer patients underwent full-length TCR alpha and beta sequencing. Tumor tissue and lymph nodes from ipsilateral axillary dissection were perfused with PBS, minced and digested with collagenase I and hyaluronidase. Ficoll density gradient centrifugation was used to isolate mononuclear cells from lymph nodes or from under 55 ml of peripheral blood. Sorted cell populations were confirmed by FACS to exceed 90% purity.

The material sequenced was Tregs sorted from a lymph node. The chain joins TRBV2 to TRBJ2-1; 10 bases in the middle match TRBD2. This TCR was recovered from a female donor with breast cancer. The CDR3 region reads CASSPSGGPLYNEQFF. The DNA sequence reads TGTGCCAGCAGTCCTAGCGGGGGCCCTCTCTACAATGAGCAGTTCTTC.